This T cell receptor beta chain was captured by sequencing in a study of regulatory T cells in long-lasting Graves disease. Described time point: newly diagnosed GD, antithyroid drugs for less than 3 months. Extracted PBMC RNA gave rise to the TCR library. Researchers made TCR beta libraries by using iRepertoire HTBI primers and running Arm-PCR on CDR3 regions. TCRdb processed the multiplex PCR reads anew with MiXCR; each CDR3 protein has one entry. The sample holds some 340,000 distinct CDR3 sequences, around 11% seen once. As concerns this clonotype: One end of the junction fails to match germline, which may point to a read error.

Looked up from germline, CDR1 is MNHEY and CDR2 is SVGEGT. The CDR3 spans 15 residues. This same sample was also taken into another study, of T cells in Graves' hyperthyroidism and ophthalmopathy.

The chain couples TRBV6-2 or TRBV6-3 to TRBJ1-1; TRBD1 agrees at 9 bases. The sample consisted of peripheral blood mononuclear cells (PBMCs), taken at new diagnosis, from a patient treated with antithyroid drugs. This receptor was taken from a young woman with Graves disease. The CDR3 loop reads CVSSPGTGLNTEAFF. CDR3 nucleotides: TGTGTCAGCAGCCCTGGGACAGGGCTGAACACTGAAGCTTTCTTT.